These 14 T cell receptor beta chains were sequenced from one sample in a study of T cells in localized non-small cell lung cancer. Profiling relied on immunoSEQ multiplex PCR, and the TCRdb table lists in-frame clones only, not all of them. The sample comprises about 24,000 clones, approximately 84% of which are singletons, and 4.5% to 7% rests with the top ten. The sample in question was peripheral blood, obtained before any cancer treatment. The origin of the receptors is a male donor older than 55 with stage II squamous cell lung carcinoma.

The J gene is TRBJ1-1, the V gene TRBV7-9; TRBD1 might be the D (6 bases). Germline CDR1 and CDR2: SEHNR and FQNEAQ (reference sequence). CDR3 length equals 14 residues. The V and J ends lost 5 bases and 6 bases respectively, with 16 bases between them. The CDR3 DNA sequence: TGTGCCAGCAGCCCCCCCCGACAGGCCCCTGAAGCTTTCTTT. This translates into CASSPPRQAPEAFF.

The genes are TRBV30 and TRBJ1-5; a possible D gene is TRBD1 (5 bases). Germline assignment: CDR1 GTSNPN and CDR2 SVGIG (reference sequence). Trimming took 5 bases from V and 1 from J, leaving 12 bases between them. The CDR3 spans 14 residues. DNA of the CDR3: TGTGCCTGGCGGGTGGGGGGGAGCAATCAGCCCCAGCATTTT. Its translation is CAWRVGGSNQPQHF. Complete variable domain (other parts from reference TRBV30 and TRBJ1-5): SQTIHQWPATLVQPVGSPLSLECTVEGTSNPNLYWYRQAAGRGLQLLFYSVGIGQISSEVPQNLSASRPQDRQFILSSKKLLLSDSGFYLCAWRVGGSNQPQHFGDGTRLSIL.

This clone has more than one count but fewer than ten. The rearrangement links TRBV7-2 to TRBJ1-1, with no clear D. The V end lost 3 bases, the J end lost 2 bases, and 7 bases lay between the germline ends. CDR1 SGHTA and CDR2 FQGNSA come from the germline V gene. The CDR3 is 13 amino acids. The CDR3 bases are TGTGCCAGCAGCTTGTACGTAAACACTGAAGCTTTCTTT. Protein sequence: CASSLYVNTEAFF.

This clone was counted a single time. The genes are TRBV29-1 and TRBJ2-1; 8 bases are a match to TRBD2. This CDR3 comprises 13 residues. Germline trimming cut 7 bases from V and 10 bases from J; bases unmatched to any gene: 12. Germline V gene data show CDR1 as SQVTM and CDR2 as ANQGSEA. This CDR3 is CSALAGLRGEQFF. CDR3 bases: TGCAGCGCTTTAGCGGGACTCCGAGGGGAGCAGTTCTTC.

The V call is TRBV5-6, the J call TRBJ2-5, with no clear D. Germline V CDR1 and CDR2: SGHDT, YYEEEE. This CDR3 has 14 residues. V was clipped by 0 bases and J by 5 bases, with 11 bases between them. The CDR3 reads CASSLGTLWETQYF. The CDR3 DNA reads TGTGCCAGCAGCTTGGGGACGCTATGGGAGACCCAGTACTTC. The full variable domain, with the rest looked up from reference TRBV5-6 and TRBJ2-5, is DAGVTQSPTHLIKTRGQQVTLRCSPKSGHDTVSWYQQALGQGPQFIFQYYEEEERQRGNFPDRFSGHQFPNYSSELNVNALLLGDSALYLCASSLGTLWETQYFGPGTRLLVL.

The CDR3 protein is CASSSRSSGNTIYF. Written as DNA, the CDR3 is TGTGCCAGCAGCTCGCGTAGCTCTGGAAACACCATATATTTT. The rearrangement links TRBV13 to TRBJ1-3; D unresolved. The CDR3 extends over 14 amino acids. Germline V gene data show CDR1 as PRHDT and CDR2 as FYEKMQ (reference sequence). V shed 4 bases and J shed 0 bases, with 7 bases lying between them.

CDR3 residues: CASSRSPQGSAYNEQFF. CDR3 sequence (DNA): TGTGCCAGCAGCCGATCCCCACAGGGGAGCGCCTACAATGAGCAGTTCTTC. This rearrangement joins TRBV9 to TRBJ2-1, with 7 bases that match TRBD1. The trim removed 4 bases at V and 2 bases at J, leaving 12 bases unmatched. Germline loops: CDR1 SGDLS, CDR2 YYNGEE. This CDR3 has 17 amino acids.

The chain has TRBV10-1 and TRBJ2-3; D is unresolved. The CDR3 loop spans 14 amino acids. Germline V gives CDR1 WNHNN, CDR2 SYGVQD (reference sequence). V was clipped by 2 bases and J by 4 bases, with 10 bases between them. CDR3 region: CASSESGDSDTQYF. CDR3 nucleotide sequence: TGCGCCAGCAGTGAGAGTGGGGATTCAGATACGCAGTATTTT.

The chain uses TRBV7-2 and TRBJ2-7, with D possibly matching TRBD1 (6 bases). This CDR3 spans 12 amino acids. Trimming pared 4 bases from V and 6 bases from J, leaving 10 bases between. Germline lookup yields CDR1 SGHTA and CDR2 FQGNSA. Here the CDR3 reads CASSWTVGEQYF. In nucleotides, the CDR3 is TGTGCCAGCAGCTGGACAGTGGGCGAGCAGTACTTC.

This chain connects TRBV7-8 to TRBJ2-5, with 7 bases matching TRBD2. The V gene's germline CDR1 is SGHVS and CDR2 FQNEAQ. The V and J ends lost 5 bases and 5 bases, in that order; junction bases with no gene match: 14. This CDR3 region has 16 residues. CDR3 region: CASSLNSGGIRETQYF. The CDR3 bases are TGTGCCAGCAGCCTAAACTCGGGGGGTATTAGGGAGACCCAGTACTTC. Using reference TRBV7-8 and TRBJ2-5 for the parts outside the CDR3, the full variable domain is GAGVSQSPRYKVAKRGQDVALRCDPISGHVSLFWYQQALGQGPEFLTYFQNEAQLDKSGLPSDRFFAERPEGSVSTLKIQRTQQEDSAVYLCASSLNSGGIRETQYFGPGTRLLVL.

The rearrangement uses TRBV19 and TRBJ1-1, with D tentatively TRBD1 (5 bases). Trimming cost V 9 bases and J 5 bases, with 16 bases left between them. This CDR3 has 13 residues. Germline CDR1 reads LNHDA; CDR2 reads SQIVND (reference sequence). The CDR3 spells CASNKAGTTEAFF. In nucleotides, the CDR3 is TGTGCCAGCAACAAAGCAGGGACGACTGAAGCTTTCTTT.

This rearrangement joins TRBV5-6 to TRBJ2-4; D is perhaps TRBD2 (6 bases). There are 16 residues in the CDR3. V dropped 3 bases and J dropped 0 bases, with 13 bases sitting between them. CDR1 is SGHDT, CDR2 YYEEEE, per germline. CDR3 in amino acids: CASSSVGDLAKNIQYF. CDR3 DNA: TGTGCCAGCAGCTCCGTGGGGGACTTAGCCAAAAACATTCAGTACTTC.

The chain couples TRBV5-8 to TRBJ2-2; weak D call: TRBD1 (6 bases). V lost 0 bases and J 4 bases, leaving 19 bases between the germline ends. The germline CDR1 and CDR2 sequences are SGHTS and YDEGEE. CDR3 length: 18 amino acids. CDR3 amino acids: CASSLDRDRAESTGELFF. The CDR3 nucleotides are TGTGCCAGCAGCTTGGACAGGGACCGGGCAGAGAGCACCGGGGAGCTGTTTTTT.

The rearrangement joins TRBV6-1 to TRBJ1-3, with TRBD1 matching over 11 bases. This CDR3 region has 15 residues. The J segment lost 4 bases and the V segment lost 4 bases, leaving 3 bases of the junction unmatched. Germline-derived CDR1 and CDR2 are MNHNS and SASEGT. CDR3 loop: CASSVGTGGGNTIYF. The CDR3 nucleotides read TGTGCCAGCAGTGTTGGGACAGGGGGAGGAAACACCATATATTTT.